The 9 T cell receptor beta chains reported below all come from one sample, sequenced in a study of blood T cell repertoires in COVID-19. The protocol was immunoSEQ multiplex PCR, while the TCRdb copy is restricted to in-frame clones and leaves out a portion. This table holds 120,000 or so clones, around four fifths found once. The source material was peripheral blood. Receptors were obtained from a man aged 55 to 69 with acute or convalescent COVID-19.

This chain uses TRBV25-1 with TRBJ2-1; D gene unclear. V dropped 5 bases and J dropped 8 bases, with 16 bases sitting between them. CDR3 size: 14 residues. Germline CDR1 reads MGHDK; CDR2 reads SYGVNS. The CDR3 nucleotides read TGTGCCAGCAGTATAAGCTTACAGACCTATGAGCAGTTCTTC. Residues: CASSISLQTYEQFF.

The chain is built from TRBV20-1 and TRBJ2-1, with a tentative D call TRBD2 (6 bases). Germline lookup yields CDR1 DFQATT and CDR2 SNEGSKA (reference sequence). Trimming took off 0 bases at V and 12 bases at J, with 9 bases between the two ends. The CDR3 runs 11 residues. The CDR3 DNA reads TGCAGTGCTAGAGAGGGAGCGGGGCAGTTCTTC. This gives the protein CSAREGAGQFF.

The chain has TRBV6-5 and TRBJ2-3; 8 nucleotides line up with TRBD2. CDR1 and CDR2 from the germline V gene are MNHEY and SVGAGI. The length of the CDR3 is 15 residues. J gave up 2 bases and V 6 bases, and 7 bases lay outside the gene matches. The CDR3 reads CASSILAGATDTQYF. The CDR3 region has the DNA TGTGCCAGCAGCATTCTAGCGGGCGCCACAGATACGCAGTATTTT.

The rearrangement uses TRBV7-3 and TRBJ2-7, with TRBD1 matching 9 bases. Trimming at V came to 2 bases and at J to 2 bases, leaving 1 base not matched to a gene. The length of the CDR3 is 14 residues. Looked up from germline, CDR1 is SGHTA and CDR2 is FQGTGA. CDR3 DNA sequence: TGTGCCAGCAGCTTAGGACAGGGGACCTACGAGCAGTACTTC. This translates into CASSLGQGTYEQYF. Drawing the rest from reference TRBV7-3 and TRBJ2-7, the complete variable domain is GAGVSQTPSNKVTEKGKYVELRCDPISGHTALYWYRQSLGQGPEFLIYFQGTGAADDSGLPNDRFFAVRPEGSVSTLKIQRTERGDSAVYLCASSLGQGTYEQYFGPGTRLTVT.

This clone appeared a single time. The chain couples TRBV5-1 to TRBJ2-3; 10 positions match TRBD1. This CDR3 has 14 residues. Trimming took 7 bases from V and 4 from J; bases not matched to a gene: 6. The germline V gene has CDR1 SGHRS and CDR2 YFSETQ. The CDR3 protein is CASQTGGAADTQYF. The CDR3 nucleotides are TGCGCCAGCCAGACAGGGGGCGCGGCAGATACGCAGTATTTT.

This chain connects TRBV23-1 to TRBJ2-1; TRBD2 is a possible D gene (5 bases). TRBV23-1 falls under the ORF class, with uncertain function. The CDR3 covers 16 residues. Trimming shortened V by 0 bases and J by 2 bases, and 11 bases separated the two germline ends. The CDR3 spells CASSQSALVTYNEQFF. The DNA for the CDR3 is TGCGCCAGCAGTCAATCGGCACTAGTAACCTACAATGAGCAGTTCTTC.

The J gene is TRBJ2-1, the V gene TRBV2, with 7 positions matching TRBD2. After removal of 4 bases from V and 4 bases from J, the junction contained 4 bases not matched to a gene. Per germline, CDR1 SNHLY and CDR2 FYNNEI. The CDR3 loop spans 14 amino acids. CDR3 sequence reads: CASSASGGYNEQFF. DNA for the CDR3: TGTGCCAGCAGTGCCTCGGGGGGATACAATGAGCAGTTCTTC.

In the case of this clone: Different DNA sequences within this sample yield the same CDR3. The rearrangement joins TRBV18 to TRBJ1-2; the D is unclear. V lost 6 bases to trimming and J lost 0 bases, with 11 bases between them. Germline CDR1 KGHSH, CDR2 LQKENI. This CDR3 has 14 residues. CDR3 residues: CASSPTEANYGYTF. The CDR3 DNA is TGTGCCAGCTCTCCGACTGAAGCTAACTATGGCTACACCTTC.

V is TRBV27 and J is TRBJ2-1; D is possibly TRBD1 (5 bases). The germline V gene has CDR1 MNHEY and CDR2 SMNVEV (reference sequence). CDR3 size: 13 residues. Trimming shortened V by 0 bases and J by 6 bases, and 6 bases separated the two germline ends. CDR3 DNA sequence: TGTGCCAGCAGTTTATCCAGGGCCAATGAGCAGTTCTTC. Translation gives CASSLSRANEQFF.